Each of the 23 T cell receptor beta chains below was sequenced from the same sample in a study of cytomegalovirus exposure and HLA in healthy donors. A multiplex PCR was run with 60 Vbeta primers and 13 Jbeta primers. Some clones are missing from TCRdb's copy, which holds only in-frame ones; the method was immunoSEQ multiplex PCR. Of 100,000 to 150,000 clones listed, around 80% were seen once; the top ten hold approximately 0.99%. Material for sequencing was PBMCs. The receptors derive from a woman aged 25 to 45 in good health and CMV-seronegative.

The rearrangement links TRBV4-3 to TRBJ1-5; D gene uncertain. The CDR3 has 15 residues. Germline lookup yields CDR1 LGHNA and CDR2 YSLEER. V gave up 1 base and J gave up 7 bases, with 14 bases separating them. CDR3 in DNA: TGCGCCAGCAGCCAAGCGGTAGCGGCACAGCAGCCCCAGCATTTT. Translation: CASSQAVAAQQPQHF.

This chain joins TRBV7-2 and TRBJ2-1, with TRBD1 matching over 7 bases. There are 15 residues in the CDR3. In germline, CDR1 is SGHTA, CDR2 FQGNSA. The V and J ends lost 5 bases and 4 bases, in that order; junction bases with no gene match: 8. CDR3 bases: TGTGCCAGCAGCCCGGAGAGGGGGCTGTACAATGAGCAGTTCTTC. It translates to CASSPERGLYNEQFF.

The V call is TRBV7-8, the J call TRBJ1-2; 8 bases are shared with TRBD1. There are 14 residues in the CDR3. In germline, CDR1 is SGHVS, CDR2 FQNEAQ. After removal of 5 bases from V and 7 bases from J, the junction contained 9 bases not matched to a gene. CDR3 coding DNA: TGTGCCAGCAGCCCGCTGGGACAGGAGTTTGGCTACACCTTC. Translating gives CASSPLGQEFGYTF.

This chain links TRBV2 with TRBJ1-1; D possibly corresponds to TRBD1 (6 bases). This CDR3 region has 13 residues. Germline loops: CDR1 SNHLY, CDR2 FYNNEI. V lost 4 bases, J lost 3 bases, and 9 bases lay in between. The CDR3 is CASSGQDYTEAFF. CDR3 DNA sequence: TGTGCCAGCAGTGGACAGGACTACACTGAAGCTTTCTTT.

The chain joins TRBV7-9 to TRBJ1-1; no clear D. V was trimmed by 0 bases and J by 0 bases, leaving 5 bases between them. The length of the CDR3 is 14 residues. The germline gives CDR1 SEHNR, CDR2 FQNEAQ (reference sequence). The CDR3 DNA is TGTGCCAGCAGCTTAGCACGAGTGAACACTGAAGCTTTCTTT. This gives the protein CASSLARVNTEAFF.

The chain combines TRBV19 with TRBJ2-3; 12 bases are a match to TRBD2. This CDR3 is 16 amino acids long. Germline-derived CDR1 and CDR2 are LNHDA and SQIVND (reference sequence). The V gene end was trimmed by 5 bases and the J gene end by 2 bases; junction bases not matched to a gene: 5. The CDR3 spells CASSGGLAGLTDTQYF. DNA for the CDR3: TGTGCCAGTAGTGGTGGACTAGCGGGACTCACAGATACGCAGTATTTT.

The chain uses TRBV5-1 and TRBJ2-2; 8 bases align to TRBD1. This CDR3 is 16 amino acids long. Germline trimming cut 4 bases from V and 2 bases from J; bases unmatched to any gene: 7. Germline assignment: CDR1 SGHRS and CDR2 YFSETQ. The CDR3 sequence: CASSPDGQGNTGELFF. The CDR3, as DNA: TGCGCCAGCAGCCCGGACGGACAGGGAAACACCGGGGAGCTGTTTTTT.

CDR3: CATPSREQYF. Written as DNA, the CDR3 is TGTGCCACCCCATCGCGAGAGCAGTACTTC. The chain joins TRBV27 to TRBJ2-7; no clear D. With 10 bases removed from V and 7 bases from J, the gap between germline ends came to 11 bases. There are 10 residues in the CDR3. Germline V gene lookup returns CDR1 MNHEY and CDR2 SMNVEV (reference sequence).

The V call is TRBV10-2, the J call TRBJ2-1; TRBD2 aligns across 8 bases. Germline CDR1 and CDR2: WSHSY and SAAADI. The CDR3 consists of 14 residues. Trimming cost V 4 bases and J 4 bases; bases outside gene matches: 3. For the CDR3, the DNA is TGCGCCAGCAGTGCCGTAGCGGGGTACAATGAGCAGTTCTTC. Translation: CASSAVAGYNEQFF.

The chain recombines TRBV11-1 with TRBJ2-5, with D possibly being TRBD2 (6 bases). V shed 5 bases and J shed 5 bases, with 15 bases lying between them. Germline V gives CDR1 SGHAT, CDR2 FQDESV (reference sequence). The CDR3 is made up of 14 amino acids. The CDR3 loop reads CASSQREGRETQYF. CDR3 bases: TGTGCCAGCAGCCAAAGGGAAGGGAGGGAGACCCAGTACTTC.

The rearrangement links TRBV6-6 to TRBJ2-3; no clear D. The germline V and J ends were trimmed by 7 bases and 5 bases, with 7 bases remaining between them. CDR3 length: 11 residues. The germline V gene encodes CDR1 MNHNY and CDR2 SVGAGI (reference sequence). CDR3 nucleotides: TGTGCCAGCACCACGGGAGATACGCAGTATTTT. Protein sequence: CASTTGDTQYF.

The CDR3 region has the DNA TGCGCCAGCAGCTTGGAATCGGGGGGGGCCGGGGAGCTGTTTTTT. It specifies CASSLESGGAGELFF. The V call is TRBV5-1, the J call TRBJ2-2; 8 bases match TRBD2. CDR1 is SGHRS, CDR2 YFSETQ, per germline. This CDR3 has 15 residues. The V and J ends lost 0 bases and 6 bases, in that order; junction bases with no gene match: 4.

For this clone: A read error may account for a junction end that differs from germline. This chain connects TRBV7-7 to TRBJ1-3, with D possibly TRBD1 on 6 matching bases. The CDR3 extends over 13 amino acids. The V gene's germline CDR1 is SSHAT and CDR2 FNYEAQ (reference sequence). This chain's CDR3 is CASSLDRGNTIYF. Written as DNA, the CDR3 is TGTGCTAGCAGCTTAGACAGGGGAAACACCATATATTTT.

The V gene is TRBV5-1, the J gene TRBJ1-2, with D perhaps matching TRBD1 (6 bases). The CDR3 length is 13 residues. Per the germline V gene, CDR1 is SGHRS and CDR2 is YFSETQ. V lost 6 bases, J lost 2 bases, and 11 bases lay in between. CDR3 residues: CASTLQGNYGYTF. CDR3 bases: TGCGCCAGCACCCTACAGGGAAACTATGGCTACACCTTC.

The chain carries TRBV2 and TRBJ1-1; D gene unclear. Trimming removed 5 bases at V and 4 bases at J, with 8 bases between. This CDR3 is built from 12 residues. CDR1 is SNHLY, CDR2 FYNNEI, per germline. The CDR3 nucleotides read TGTGCCAGCAGTTACTCGGGCACTGAAGCTTTCTTT. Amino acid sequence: CASSYSGTEAFF.

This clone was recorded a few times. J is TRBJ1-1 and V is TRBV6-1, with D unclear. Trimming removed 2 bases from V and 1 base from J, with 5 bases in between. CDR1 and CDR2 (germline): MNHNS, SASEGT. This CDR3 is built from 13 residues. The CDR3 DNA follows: TGTGCCAGCAGTGAACACAGGAACACTGAAGCTTTCTTT. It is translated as CASSEHRNTEAFF.

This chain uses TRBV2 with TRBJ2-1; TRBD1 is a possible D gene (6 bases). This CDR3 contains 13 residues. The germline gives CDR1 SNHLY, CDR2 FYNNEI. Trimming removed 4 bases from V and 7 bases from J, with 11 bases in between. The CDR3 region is CASSVGGGNEQFF. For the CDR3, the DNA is TGTGCCAGCAGTGTTGGGGGCGGGAATGAGCAGTTCTTC.

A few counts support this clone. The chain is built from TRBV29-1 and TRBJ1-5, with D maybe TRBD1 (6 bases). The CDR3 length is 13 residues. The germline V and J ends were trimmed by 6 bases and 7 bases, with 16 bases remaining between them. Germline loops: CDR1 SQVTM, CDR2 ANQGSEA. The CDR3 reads CSVAGTPGQPQHF. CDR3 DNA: TGCAGCGTAGCCGGGACACCAGGGCAGCCCCAGCATTTT.

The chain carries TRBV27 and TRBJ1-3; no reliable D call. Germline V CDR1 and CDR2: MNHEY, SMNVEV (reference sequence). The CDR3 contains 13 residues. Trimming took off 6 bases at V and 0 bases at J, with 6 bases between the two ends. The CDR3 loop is CASSLVSGNTIYF. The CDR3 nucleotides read TGTGCCAGCAGCCTTGTCTCTGGAAACACCATATATTTT.

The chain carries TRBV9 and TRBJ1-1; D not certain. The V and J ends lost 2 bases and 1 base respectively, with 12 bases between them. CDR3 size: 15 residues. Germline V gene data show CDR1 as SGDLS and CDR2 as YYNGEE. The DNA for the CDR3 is TGTGCCAGCAGCGTGGGAGGGTTACCGAACACTGAAGCTTTCTTT. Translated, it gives CASSVGGLPNTEAFF.

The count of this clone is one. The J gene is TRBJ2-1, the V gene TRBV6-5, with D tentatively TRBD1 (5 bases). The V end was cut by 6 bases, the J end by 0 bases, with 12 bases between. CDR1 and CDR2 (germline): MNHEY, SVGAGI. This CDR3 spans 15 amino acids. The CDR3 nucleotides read TGTGCCAGCAGCCAAGGGGATAGCTCCTACAATGAGCAGTTCTTC. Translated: CASSQGDSSYNEQFF.

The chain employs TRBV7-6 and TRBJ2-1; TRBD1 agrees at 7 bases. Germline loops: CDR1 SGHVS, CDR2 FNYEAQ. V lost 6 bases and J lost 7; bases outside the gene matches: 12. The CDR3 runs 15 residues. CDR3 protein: CASSSDPGQQNEQFF. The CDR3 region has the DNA TGTGCCAGCAGTTCAGATCCGGGACAGCAAAATGAGCAGTTCTTC.

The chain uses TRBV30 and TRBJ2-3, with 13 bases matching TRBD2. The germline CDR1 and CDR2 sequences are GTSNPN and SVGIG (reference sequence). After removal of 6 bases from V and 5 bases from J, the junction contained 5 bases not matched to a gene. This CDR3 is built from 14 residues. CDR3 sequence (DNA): TGTGCCTGTAAACTAGCGGGAGGGATAGATACGCAGTATTTT. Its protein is CACKLAGGIDTQYF.